This entry lists 27 T cell receptor beta chains sequenced from one sample in a study of shared clonotypes between healthy human individuals (dated by TCRdb to 2018 to 2020). CD8 naive samples consisted of CD45RO-negative cells that were positively selected for CCR7, yielding a CD45RA+CCR7+ population without TemRA cells. Library construction relied on the immunoSEQ multiplex PCR assay. Held by TCRdb, this immuneACCESS table contains in-frame sequences only and omits some clones. Under half of the omission traces to an unresolved V gene where checked; the cause of the rest is unknown. The sample includes around 2,000,000 clones, with approximately 94% observed a single time. The ten largest account for roughly 1.8% of the sample. Material: naive CD8+ T cells from PBMCs. Read against the paper, the sample's cell subset or site label means: CD45RA+CCR7+. The receptors shown here come from a man between 18 and 35 years old in good health. Some clones in this sample may be carry-over from other donors' samples.

This CDR3 is CASSPRTGDYEQYF. The CDR3 DNA is TGTGCCAGCAGCCCGCGGACAGGCGACTACGAGCAGTACTTC. This chain joins TRBV7-2 and TRBJ2-7; 7 positions match TRBD1. Unmatched junction bases numbered 7, after V lost 5 bases and J lost 3 bases. The germline V gene has CDR1 SGHTA and CDR2 FQGNSA. The CDR3 loop spans 14 amino acids.

The chain employs TRBV27 and TRBJ2-5; D is ambiguous. Gene TRBJ2-7 matches the end of the DNA better, so the J call may be wrong. Germline V gene sequence: CDR1 MNHEY, CDR2 SMNVEV (reference sequence). This CDR3 is built from 15 residues. In nucleotides, the CDR3 is TGTGCCAGCAGTTTATCGGCCCTCAGCTCCTACGAGCAGTACTTC. Translation gives CASSLSALSSYEQYF.

DNA of the CDR3: TGTGCCAGCAGCTCGAGCTCCTACGAGCAGTACTTC. Protein sequence: CASSSSSYEQYF. V and J are TRBV16 and TRBJ2-7, with D uncertain. V was clipped by 5 bases and J by 0 bases, with 5 bases between them. This CDR3 has 12 amino acids. The germline CDR1 and CDR2 sequences are KGHSY and FQNENV.

This rearrangement joins TRBV13 to TRBJ2-7, with D possibly being TRBD1 or TRBD2 (5 bases each). This CDR3 region has 14 residues. Germline CDR1 PRHDT, CDR2 FYEKMQ (reference sequence). V was shortened by 4 bases and J by 0 bases, with 10 bases between the two germline ends. This chain's CDR3 is CASSSAGSSYEQYF. DNA of the CDR3: TGTGCCAGCAGCTCGGCAGGGAGCTCCTACGAGCAGTACTTC.

CDR3 DNA: TGTGCCAGCAGCTTAGCACCGGGACAGGGTACCTACGAGCAGTACTTC. It is translated as CASSLAPGQGTYEQYF. This chain joins TRBV7-8 and TRBJ2-7, with TRBD1 identical over 9 bases. V gave up 0 bases and J gave up 2 bases; unmatched junction bases: 5. Germline CDR1 is SGHVS and CDR2 is FQNEAQ. The CDR3 totals 16 residues. Combining the CDR3 with reference TRBV7-8 and TRBJ2-7 gives the whole variable domain GAGVSQSPRYKVAKRGQDVALRCDPISGHVSLFWYQQALGQGPEFLTYFQNEAQLDKSGLPSDRFFAERPEGSVSTLKIQRTQQEDSAVYLCASSLAPGQGTYEQYFGPGTRLTVT.

DNA of the CDR3: TGTGCCAGCAGCTTCCAAGGGGGTGTGAGGACTGAAGCTTTCTTT. Amino acid sequence: CASSFQGGVRTEAFF. This chain joins TRBV7-9 and TRBJ1-1; perhaps TRBD1 as D (6 bases). Germline V gene data show CDR1 as SEHNR and CDR2 as FQNEAQ (reference sequence). The CDR3 spans 15 residues. V lost 3 bases and J lost 5, with 16 bases in between.

This clone was seen a handful of times. The chain couples TRBV4-2 to TRBJ2-1; 7 positions agree with TRBD1. Germline V lookup: CDR1 LGHNA, CDR2 YNFKEQ. Trimming took 5 bases from V and 7 from J; bases not matched to a gene: 5. The CDR3 sequence is 13 residues long. The CDR3 sequence is CASSNRGRNEQFF. The CDR3 DNA is TGTGCCAGCAGCAACAGGGGCAGGAATGAGCAGTTCTTC.

This clone showed up just once. CDR3: CASSQGQNPTTQETQYF. The CDR3 region has the DNA TGTGCCAGCAGTCAGGGACAGAACCCTACTACCCAAGAGACCCAGTACTTC. The chain has TRBV27 and TRBJ2-5; TRBD1 aligns across 7 bases. This CDR3 is 17 amino acids long. The trim removed 5 bases at V and 1 base at J, leaving 13 bases unmatched. The germline V gene has CDR1 MNHEY and CDR2 SMNVEV (reference sequence).

The rearrangement links TRBV10-3 to TRBJ1-4; D remains ambiguous. Germline V gives CDR1 ENHRY, CDR2 SYGVKD. The V and J ends lost 0 bases and 0 bases respectively, with 5 bases between them. CDR3 length: 15 amino acids. The CDR3 spells CAISESGTTNEKLFF. The DNA of the CDR3 is TGTGCCATCAGTGAGTCAGGGACAACTAATGAAAAACTGTTTTTT.

Points on this clone: At the DNA level, this CDR3 is encoded by other sequences in the same sample as well. The chain employs TRBV9 and TRBJ2-7; maybe TRBD2 (6 bases). This CDR3 region has 14 residues. V was cut by 2 bases and J by 4 bases, with 13 bases left in between. The V gene's germline CDR1 is SGDLS and CDR2 YYNGEE. In DNA, the CDR3 is TGTGCCAGCAGCGTTGGCGGGACTGAGTACGAGCAGTACTTC. Protein product: CASSVGGTEYEQYF.

The V and J genes are TRBV7-6 and TRBJ2-1; D remains unclear. V shed 4 bases and J shed 0 bases, with 16 bases lying between them. This CDR3 has 17 residues. Germline V gene data show CDR1 as SGHVS and CDR2 as FNYEAQ. The chain's CDR3 is CASSSQVAPSSYNEQFF. CDR3 in DNA: TGTGCCAGCAGCTCACAAGTTGCGCCCAGCTCCTACAATGAGCAGTTCTTC.

The rearrangement uses TRBV7-9 and TRBJ2-7; TRBD1 matches 8 bases. Germline assignment: CDR1 SEHNR and CDR2 FQNEAQ (reference sequence). V gave up 4 bases and J gave up 6 bases; unmatched junction bases: 8. This CDR3 comprises 14 residues. Here the CDR3 reads CASSSDRDLPEQYF. DNA for the CDR3: TGTGCCAGCAGCTCGGACAGGGACCTTCCCGAGCAGTACTTC.

The CDR3 nucleotides are TGCAGCGTCGGACAGCACTACGAGCAGTACTTC. Translation gives CSVGQHYEQYF. The V and J genes are TRBV29-1 and TRBJ2-7; the D gene is possibly TRBD1 (6 bases). V was cut by 6 bases and J by 3 bases, with 9 bases left in between. Germline CDR1 reads SQVTM; CDR2 reads ANQGSEA. This CDR3 is 11 amino acids long.

This chain connects TRBV7-3 to TRBJ2-3; 8 nucleotides align to TRBD2. In germline, CDR1 is SGHTA, CDR2 FQGTGA. The CDR3 totals 16 residues. The junction had 10 bases not matched to a gene; V was cut back by 5 bases and J by 3 bases. CDR3 coding DNA: TGTGCCAGCAGCCATTTCGTAGCGGGAATGACAGATACGCAGTATTTT. It encodes CASSHFVAGMTDTQYF.

The chain couples TRBV4-3 to TRBJ2-7, with D uncertain. The CDR3 runs 16 residues. Trimming pared 0 bases from V and 5 bases from J, leaving 17 bases between. Germline-derived CDR1 and CDR2 are LGHNA and YSLEER. The CDR3 DNA reads TGCGCCAGCAGCCAAGATAGTCGGCAGGCTTTCGACGAGCAGTACTTC. As protein: CASSQDSRQAFDEQYF.

The sample holds one count of this clone. This chain uses TRBV29-1 with TRBJ2-3; D is ambiguous. CDR3 length equals 11 residues. Germline V gene sequence: CDR1 SQVTM, CDR2 ANQGSEA. Trimming took 6 bases from V and 5 from J, leaving 9 bases between them. CDR3 nucleotide sequence: TGCAGCGTCTTAATGGGAGATACGCAGTATTTT. This gives the protein CSVLMGDTQYF.

V is TRBV28 and J is TRBJ2-5; D unresolved. V lost 2 bases, J lost 1 base, and 5 bases lay in between. The CDR3 consists of 13 residues. The V gene's germline CDR1 is MDHEN and CDR2 SYDVKM. The CDR3 here is CASSLDFQETQYF. CDR3 DNA: TGTGCCAGCAGTTTAGACTTCCAAGAGACCCAGTACTTC.

Notes on this clone: The same CDR3 arises from other DNA sequences in this sample as well. The CDR3, as DNA: TGTGCCAGCAGCACCTCGGCGGGGGAGTCCTACAATGAGCAGTTCTTC. Protein product: CASSTSAGESYNEQFF. The chain has TRBV27 and TRBJ2-1, with 7 bases that match TRBD2. The V segment lost 6 bases and the J segment 1 base; nucleotides outside the gene matches: 9. The germline gives CDR1 MNHEY, CDR2 SMNVEV (reference sequence). The CDR3 has 16 residues.

The chain couples TRBV10-1 to TRBJ2-5; 13 bases align to TRBD2. The better agreement between TRBJ2-7 and the DNA end casts doubt on the J call. This CDR3 is 13 amino acids long. Germline assignment: CDR1 WNHNN and CDR2 SYGVQD (reference sequence). CDR3 DNA: TGCGCCAGCAGCGGACTAGCGGGAGACGAGCAGTACTTC. Its protein is CASSGLAGDEQYF.

The V call is TRBV29-1, the J call TRBJ2-7; 13 bases line up with TRBD2. V was pared by 4 bases and J by 1 base, with 7 bases of the junction left unmatched. The CDR3 has 16 amino acids. Germline V gene lookup returns CDR1 SQVTM and CDR2 ANQGSEA. The CDR3 nucleotides are TGCAGCGTTGGCGGGACTAGCGGGAAGAGGTCCTACGAGCAGTACTTC. This codes for CSVGGTSGKRSYEQYF.

This rearrangement joins TRBV7-9 to TRBJ2-1; D is undetermined. The CDR3 is 12 amino acids. V was trimmed by 1 base and J by 15 bases, leaving 13 bases between them. Germline CDR1 SEHNR, CDR2 FQNEAQ (reference sequence). The CDR3 protein is CASSLGFGPGFF. In DNA, the CDR3 is TGTGCCAGCAGCTTAGGGTTTGGACCGGGGTTCTTC.

The rearrangement links TRBV28 to TRBJ2-7, with no clear D. Germline assignment: CDR1 MDHEN and CDR2 SYDVKM. The V end lost 1 base, the J end lost 0 bases, and 10 bases lay between the germline ends. The CDR3 has 15 amino acids. The CDR3 sequence: CASSLLAVRSYEQYF. In DNA form, the CDR3 reads TGTGCCAGCAGTTTATTGGCCGTCCGCTCCTACGAGCAGTACTTC.

The chain links TRBV19 to TRBJ1-1, with D maybe TRBD1 (5 bases). The germline gives CDR1 LNHDA, CDR2 SQIVND (reference sequence). Trimming removed 5 bases at V and 11 bases at J, with 21 bases between. The CDR3 covers 14 residues. CDR3 loop: CASSPSAGPGWAFF. CDR3 in DNA: TGTGCCAGTAGTCCCAGCGCGGGACCTGGGTGGGCTTTCTTT.

The V and J genes are TRBV7-7 and TRBJ2-1; 7 bases are a match to TRBD2. Germline CDR1 and CDR2: SSHAT and FNYEAQ (reference sequence). V trimming: 5 bases; J trimming: 7 bases; junction bases outside the gene matches: 11. The length of the CDR3 is 15 residues. The CDR3 is CASSLGPGEGNEQFF. CDR3 DNA sequence: TGTGCCAGCAGCCTCGGCCCGGGGGAGGGGAATGAGCAGTTCTTC.

This rearrangement joins TRBV7-9 to TRBJ1-2; TRBD1 aligns across 7 bases. The V gene's germline CDR1 is SEHNR and CDR2 FQNEAQ (reference sequence). After removal of 10 bases from V and 4 bases from J, the junction contained 6 bases not matched to a gene. The CDR3 sequence is 12 residues long. CDR3 nucleotides: TGTGCCATCATGGGACAGCTCTATGGCTACACCTTC. It yields the protein CAIMGQLYGYTF.

The V and J genes are TRBV7-9 and TRBJ2-5; D call uncertain. The DNA end is more similar to TRBJ2-7, so the J call may be wrong. CDR1 and CDR2 (germline): SEHNR, FQNEAQ (reference sequence). The CDR3 totals 12 residues. The CDR3 DNA sequence: TGTGCCACCGCCAGAAACACCAACGAGCAGTACTTC. It yields the protein CATARNTNEQYF.

The chain has TRBV7-9 and TRBJ2-7; tentatively, D is TRBD1 or TRBD2 (5 bases each). The CDR3 extends over 16 amino acids. Germline values: CDR1 SEHNR, CDR2 FQNEAQ (reference sequence). Trimming stripped 5 bases from V and 2 bases from J, with 19 bases between. This CDR3 reads CASSEDTGTVPYEQYF. In nucleotides, the CDR3 is TGTGCCAGCAGCGAAGATACCGGGACGGTTCCCTACGAGCAGTACTTC. Variable domain in full (rest from reference TRBV7-9 and TRBJ2-7): DTGVSQNPRHKITKRGQNVTFRCDPISEHNRLYWYRQTLGQGPEFLTYFQNEAQLEKSRLLSDRFSAERPKGSFSTLEIQRTEQGDSAMYLCASSEDTGTVPYEQYFGPGTRLTVT.